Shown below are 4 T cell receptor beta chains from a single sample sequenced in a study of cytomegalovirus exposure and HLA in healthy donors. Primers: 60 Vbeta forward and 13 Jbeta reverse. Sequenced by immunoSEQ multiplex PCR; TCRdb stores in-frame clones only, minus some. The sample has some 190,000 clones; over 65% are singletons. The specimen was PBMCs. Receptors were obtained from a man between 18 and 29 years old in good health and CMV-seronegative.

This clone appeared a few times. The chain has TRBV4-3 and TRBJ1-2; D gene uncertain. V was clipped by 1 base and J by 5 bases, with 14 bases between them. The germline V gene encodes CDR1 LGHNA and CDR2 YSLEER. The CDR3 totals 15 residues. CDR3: CASSQVLSAGYGYTF. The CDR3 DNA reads TGCGCCAGCAGCCAAGTTCTCTCGGCAGGATATGGCTACACCTTC.

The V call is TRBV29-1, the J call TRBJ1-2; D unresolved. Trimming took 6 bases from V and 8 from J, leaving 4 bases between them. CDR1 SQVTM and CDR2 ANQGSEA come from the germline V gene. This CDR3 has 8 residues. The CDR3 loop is CSVEGYTF. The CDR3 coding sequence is TGCAGCGTAGAGGGCTACACCTTC.

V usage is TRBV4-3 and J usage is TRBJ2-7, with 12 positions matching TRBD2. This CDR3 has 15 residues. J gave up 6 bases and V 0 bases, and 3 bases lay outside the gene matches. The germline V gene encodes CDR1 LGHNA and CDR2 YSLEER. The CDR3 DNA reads TGCGCCAGCAGCCAAGAACTAGCGGGAGGTGGCGAGCAGTACTTC. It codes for CASSQELAGGGEQYF.

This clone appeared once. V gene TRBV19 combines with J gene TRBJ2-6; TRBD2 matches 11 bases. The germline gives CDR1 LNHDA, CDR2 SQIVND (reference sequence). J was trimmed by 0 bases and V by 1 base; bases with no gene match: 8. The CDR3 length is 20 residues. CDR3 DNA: TGTGCCAGTAGTATAGGATTTGGGACTAGCGGATTCTCTGGGGCCAACGTCCTGACTTTC. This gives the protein CASSIGFGTSGFSGANVLTF. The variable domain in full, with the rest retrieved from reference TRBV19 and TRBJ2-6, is DGGITQSPKYLFRKEGQNVTLSCEQNLNHDAMYWYRQDPGQGLRLIYYSQIVNDFQKGDIAEGYSVSREKKESFPLTVTSAQKNPTAFYLCASSIGFGTSGFSGANVLTFGAGSRLTVL.